The next 32 T cell receptor beta chains were all read from a single sample in a study of blood T cell repertoires in COVID-19. Clones were read by immunoSEQ multiplex PCR, and TCRdb kept only the in-frame ones, dropping some. The sample shows about 310,000 clones, more than 75% of them seen only once. The sample taken for sequencing was peripheral blood. The source is a man aged 50-60 years with active or convalescent COVID-19.

The rearrangement joins TRBV28 to TRBJ2-7; 8 bases fit TRBD1. CDR1 and CDR2 from the germline V gene are MDHEN and SYDVKM. V shed 5 bases, J shed 5 bases, and the junction held 11 bases outside the gene matches. There are 15 residues in the CDR3. CDR3 bases: TGTGCCAGCAGTAGCGGACAGGGAGTTCTTGACGAGCAGTACTTC. This codes for CASSSGQGVLDEQYF.

The chain recombines TRBV2 with TRBJ1-2, with 10 positions matching TRBD1. CDR3 length: 15 residues. V gave up 6 bases and J gave up 6 bases; unmatched junction bases: 10. Germline V gene sequence: CDR1 SNHLY, CDR2 FYNNEI. DNA of the CDR3: TGTGCCAGCAGCTTCCTCCGGGACAGGGGAGATGGCTACACCTTC. Translation gives CASSFLRDRGDGYTF.

The V gene is TRBV6-5, the J gene TRBJ1-1; D gene uncertain. Germline-derived CDR1 and CDR2 are MNHEY and SVGAGI. Deletions cut 6 bases from V and 1 base from J, with 9 bases between. The CDR3 consists of 13 residues. The DNA of the CDR3 is TGTGCCAGCAGCGTGGGAGGGAACACTGAAGCTTTCTTT. It yields the protein CASSVGGNTEAFF.

Regarding this clone: This could be a read error, since a much larger clone is one nucleotide away. The sample holds other DNA sequences that translate to the same CDR3. The chain combines TRBV7-2 with TRBJ1-2; TRBD1 matches 9 bases. This CDR3 is 13 amino acids long. Trimming took 4 bases from V and 4 from J; bases not matched to a gene: 1. CDR1 is SGHTA and CDR2 is FQGNSA in the germline V gene. CDR3 protein: CASSSGQGYGYTF. For the CDR3, the DNA is TGTGCCAGCAGCTCGGGACAGGGCTATGGCTACACCTTC.

The chain uses TRBV6-5 and TRBJ2-7, with 8 bases that match TRBD1. With V trimmed by 6 bases and J by 2 bases, 9 bases remained unmatched. The CDR3 spans 15 residues. Per germline, CDR1 MNHEY and CDR2 SVGAGI. The CDR3 loop is CASRESGTGTYEQYF. The CDR3 DNA is TGTGCCAGCAGAGAGTCCGGGACAGGTACCTACGAGCAGTACTTC.

The gene calls are TRBV5-6 and TRBJ2-2, with D perhaps TRBD2 (5 bases). The CDR3 covers 16 residues. The V and J ends lost 1 base and 0 bases respectively, with 10 bases between them. Germline V CDR1 and CDR2: SGHDT, YYEEEE. The CDR3 coding sequence is TGTGCCAGCAGCTTGTACGGGGTAGCGAACACCGGGGAGCTGTTTTTT. This codes for CASSLYGVANTGELFF.

This chain uses TRBV7-9 with TRBJ2-1; TRBD1 is a possible D gene (5 bases). Germline V gives CDR1 SEHNR, CDR2 FQNEAQ (reference sequence). V was clipped by 4 bases and J by 9 bases, with 13 bases between them. The CDR3 is 13 amino acids. This chain's CDR3 is CASSSQGQGEQFF. CDR3 nucleotide sequence: TGTGCCAGCAGCTCCCAGGGTCAGGGTGAGCAGTTCTTC. Using reference TRBV7-9 and TRBJ2-1 for the parts outside the CDR3, the full variable domain is DTGVSQNPRHKITKRGQNVTFRCDPISEHNRLYWYRQTLGQGPEFLTYFQNEAQLEKSRLLSDRFSAERPKGSFSTLEIQRTEQGDSAMYLCASSSQGQGEQFFGPGTRLTVL.

The rearrangement joins TRBV6-2 or TRBV6-3 to TRBJ1-1; tentative D call: TRBD1 (6 bases). Germline CDR1 is MNHEY and CDR2 is SVGEGT. CDR3 length: 15 residues. Trimming stripped 6 bases from V and 4 bases from J, with 18 bases between. CDR3 in amino acids: CASSLDSLEGTEAFF. CDR3 sequence (DNA): TGTGCCAGCAGCTTGGACAGTCTTGAGGGCACTGAAGCTTTCTTT.

The chain combines TRBV27 with TRBJ1-2, with D tentatively TRBD1 (6 bases). Trimming took off 3 bases at V and 4 bases at J, with 21 bases between the two ends. The germline V gene encodes CDR1 MNHEY and CDR2 SMNVEV (reference sequence). The CDR3 has 17 residues. CDR3 amino acids: CASSFSTGTPMSYGYTF. Written as DNA, the CDR3 is TGTGCCAGCAGTTTCTCCACCGGGACACCAATGTCCTATGGCTACACCTTC.

This chain joins TRBV27 and TRBJ2-7, with 11 bases that match TRBD2. This CDR3 contains 15 residues. Germline loops: CDR1 MNHEY, CDR2 SMNVEV (reference sequence). V lost 4 bases to trimming and J lost 0 bases; unmatched junction nucleotides: 2. The DNA for the CDR3 is TGTGCCAGCAGTTCGGGACTAGCGGCCTCCTACGAGCAGTACTTC. Protein: CASSSGLAASYEQYF.

This sequence joins TRBV6-5 and TRBJ2-4; 11 positions match TRBD1. Germline V lookup: CDR1 MNHEY, CDR2 SVGAGI. The CDR3 has 14 residues. V was pared by 8 bases and J by 7 bases, with 7 bases of the junction left unmatched. DNA for the CDR3: TGTGCCAGCGGACTAGGACAGGGGGCGAACATTCAGTACTTC. Translation gives CASGLGQGANIQYF.

The chain carries TRBV5-8 and TRBJ1-4; D remains unclear. Trimming removed 3 bases at V and 4 bases at J, with 7 bases between. Germline V gene data show CDR1 as SGHTS and CDR2 as YDEGEE. This CDR3 spans 13 amino acids. The CDR3 protein is CASSWASNEKLFF. The CDR3 DNA reads TGTGCCAGCAGCTGGGCCAGTAATGAAAAACTGTTTTTT.

This rearrangement joins TRBV7-8 to TRBJ2-7; 12 nucleotides align to TRBD1. This CDR3 comprises 17 residues. Germline V gene lookup returns CDR1 SGHVS and CDR2 FQNEAQ. V shed 0 bases, J shed 0 bases, and the junction held 3 bases outside the gene matches. The CDR3 region has the DNA TGTGCCAGCAGCTTAGCGGGACAGGGGGCGAGCTCCTACGAGCAGTACTTC. It codes for CASSLAGQGASSYEQYF.

The rearrangement joins TRBV15 to TRBJ1-4; D perhaps matches TRBD1 (6 bases). The CDR3 length is 13 residues. Germline values: CDR1 LNHNV, CDR2 YYDKDF (reference sequence). With 11 bases removed from V and 4 bases from J, the gap between germline ends came to 14 bases. The CDR3 spells CAVQQGYNEKLFF. CDR3 coding DNA: TGTGCCGTACAACAGGGCTATAATGAAAAACTGTTTTTT.

The rearrangement uses TRBV4-3 and TRBJ2-7; 7 bases are a match to TRBD2. The CDR3 is 13 amino acids. Germline assignment: CDR1 LGHNA and CDR2 YSLEER. V trimming: 0 bases; J trimming: 6 bases; junction bases outside the gene matches: 2. DNA for the CDR3: TGCGCCAGCAGCCAAGAGACGGGAGGCGAGCAGTACTTC. Translating it yields CASSQETGGEQYF.

The rearrangement uses TRBV28 and TRBJ1-2, with TRBD1 as a possible D gene (5 bases). The V end was cut by 4 bases, the J end by 4 bases, with 16 bases between. This CDR3 is built from 15 residues. From germline, CDR1 is MDHEN and CDR2 SYDVKM. CDR3 amino acids: CASSSPGDSVYGYTF. As DNA, the CDR3 is TGTGCCAGCAGTTCACCCGGCGACAGCGTCTATGGCTACACCTTC.

The CDR3 region has the DNA TGCGCCAGCAGCACGCCACAGCTCTATGGCTACACCTTC. This gives the protein CASSTPQLYGYTF. The chain recombines TRBV5-1 with TRBJ1-2; no definite D call. The CDR3 totals 13 residues. In germline, CDR1 is SGHRS, CDR2 YFSETQ. The V end was cut by 4 bases, the J end by 4 bases, with 11 bases between.

The chain has TRBV9 and TRBJ1-6; D gene unclear. Deletions cut 0 bases from V and 4 bases from J, with 11 bases between. The germline gives CDR1 SGDLS, CDR2 YYNGEE. CDR3 size: 16 residues. DNA for the CDR3: TGTGCCAGCAGCGTAGATCACCTGACTTATAATTCACCCCTCCACTTT. Translating gives CASSVDHLTYNSPLHF.

This clone was seen a few times. The chain combines TRBV11-2 with TRBJ2-1; TRBD1 is a possible D gene (5 bases). Trimming pared 5 bases from V and 5 bases from J, leaving 10 bases between. Germline assignment: CDR1 SGHAT and CDR2 FQNNGV. The CDR3 covers 13 residues. The CDR3: CASSLTGNNEQFF. CDR3 sequence (DNA): TGTGCCAGCAGCCTTACAGGAAACAATGAGCAGTTCTTC.

The V gene is TRBV28, the J gene TRBJ1-2; D unclear. Germline CDR1 is MDHEN and CDR2 is SYDVKM. V was clipped by 2 bases and J by 4 bases, with 8 bases between them. This CDR3 contains 13 residues. The CDR3 here is CASSLTQAYGYTF. The DNA for the CDR3 is TGTGCCAGCAGTTTAACGCAAGCCTATGGCTACACCTTC.

This clone was counted only a few times. The chain is built from TRBV7-2 and TRBJ2-5, with D perhaps TRBD2 (7 bases). The CDR3 is made up of 13 amino acids. Trimming cost V 1 base and J 5 bases, with 8 bases left between them. The V gene's germline CDR1 is SGHTA and CDR2 FQGNSA. The CDR3 DNA sequence: TGTGCCAGCAGCTTAGAGGGGGGGGAGACCCAGTACTTC. It yields the protein CASSLEGGETQYF.

The V and J genes are TRBV5-6 and TRBJ2-5; D uncertain. Germline lookup yields CDR1 SGHDT and CDR2 YYEEEE. The V gene lost 4 bases and the J gene lost 5 bases, with 18 bases spanning the gap. This CDR3 is built from 15 residues. This chain's CDR3 is CASSRVGNPSETQYF. In DNA form, the CDR3 reads TGTGCCAGCAGCCGGGTCGGCAACCCTTCTGAGACCCAGTACTTC.

This chain uses TRBV6-2 or TRBV6-3 with TRBJ1-1, with no clear D. CDR1 MNHEY and CDR2 SVGEGT come from the germline V gene. With 5 bases removed from V and 0 bases from J, the gap between germline ends came to 10 bases. The CDR3 contains 14 residues. CDR3 protein: CASSLTLMNTEAFF. The CDR3 coding sequence is TGTGCCAGCAGTCTGACACTTATGAACACTGAAGCTTTCTTT.

This clone showed up just a few times. This chain joins TRBV2 and TRBJ1-1; a weak D match, TRBD1 (6 bases). CDR1 is SNHLY and CDR2 is FYNNEI in the germline V gene. This CDR3 has 14 amino acids. V lost 3 bases and J lost 4, with 12 bases in between. The CDR3, as DNA: TGTGCCAGCAGTGATCAGGGGACGGTCACTGAAGCTTTCTTT. Its protein product is CASSDQGTVTEAFF. The entire variable domain, with the rest obtained from reference TRBV2 and TRBJ1-1, is as follows: EPEVTQTPSHQVTQMGQEVILRCVPISNHLYFYWYRQILGQKVEFLVSFYNNEISEKSEIFDDQFSVERPDGSNFTLKIRSTKLEDSAMYFCASSDQGTVTEAFFGQGTRLTVV.

V gene TRBV5-6 combines with J gene TRBJ1-5; 7 positions match TRBD1. The J segment lost 10 bases and the V segment lost 2 bases, leaving 6 bases of the junction unmatched. Germline CDR1 SGHDT, CDR2 YYEEEE. The CDR3 totals 13 residues. The DNA for the CDR3 is TGTGCCAGCAGCTTCACAGGGGAAGGTCCCCAGCATTTT. Translating gives CASSFTGEGPQHF.

The chain uses TRBV29-1 and TRBJ2-1; the match to TRBD2 covers 8 bases. Germline V gene sequence: CDR1 SQVTM, CDR2 ANQGSEA. Germline trimming cut 6 bases from V and 9 bases from J; bases unmatched to any gene: 10. The CDR3 covers 13 residues. The DNA for the CDR3 is TGCAGCGTCCACCCGGGAGGGTCCCCTGAGCAGTTCTTC. Protein product: CSVHPGGSPEQFF.

CDR3 protein: CASRGLAVSYEQYF. The CDR3 DNA is TGTGCCAGCAGGGGACTAGCGGTCTCCTACGAGCAGTACTTC. This chain connects TRBV6-5 to TRBJ2-7, with 11 bases matching TRBD2. After removal of 6 bases from V and 0 bases from J, the junction contained 1 base not matched to a gene. The CDR3 length is 14 residues. The germline gives CDR1 MNHEY, CDR2 SVGAGI.

The rearrangement links TRBV24-1 to TRBJ2-2; the match to TRBD1 covers 12 bases. Looked up from germline, CDR1 is KGHDR and CDR2 is SFDVKD. After removal of 0 bases from V and 6 bases from J, the junction contained 4 bases not matched to a gene. The CDR3 contains 17 residues. The CDR3 region has the DNA TGTGCCACCAGTGATTTGGGGGACAGGGGGCTGTCCGGGGAGCTGTTTTTT. The encoded protein is CATSDLGDRGLSGELFF.

The V and J genes are TRBV11-2 and TRBJ1-1; a weak D match, TRBD1 (6 bases). V was clipped by 1 base and J by 1 base, with 10 bases between them. CDR1 and CDR2 from the germline V gene are SGHAT and FQNNGV. The CDR3 covers 15 residues. The CDR3 sequence: CASSLGPQGNTEAFF. Written as DNA, the CDR3 is TGTGCCAGCAGCTTAGGCCCACAGGGGAACACTGAAGCTTTCTTT.

This chain uses TRBV2 with TRBJ2-2; 11 bases are shared with TRBD2. Germline CDR1 and CDR2: SNHLY and FYNNEI. The ends lost 4 bases at V and 4 bases at J; junction bases unmatched: 11. The CDR3 has 18 amino acids. The CDR3 here is CASSAGLAGGRGTGELFF. CDR3 sequence (DNA): TGTGCCAGCAGTGCAGGGCTAGCGGGAGGAAGGGGCACCGGGGAGCTGTTTTTT.

The chain carries TRBV20-1 and TRBJ1-1; unclear D gene. The V gene's germline CDR1 is DFQATT and CDR2 SNEGSKA (reference sequence). CDR3 length equals 11 residues. This CDR3 is CSLRSFTVAFF. In DNA, the CDR3 is TGCAGCTTAAGGAGCTTTACCGTGGCTTTCTTT.

The chain joins TRBV19 to TRBJ1-2; maybe TRBD1 (5 bases). CDR1 and CDR2 (germline): LNHDA, SQIVND (reference sequence). Trimming stripped 2 bases from V and 6 bases from J, with 13 bases between. This CDR3 contains 14 residues. The CDR3 bases are TGTGCCAGTAGTATACGAGGCAGGGCGAATGGCTACACCTTC. Encoded protein: CASSIRGRANGYTF.